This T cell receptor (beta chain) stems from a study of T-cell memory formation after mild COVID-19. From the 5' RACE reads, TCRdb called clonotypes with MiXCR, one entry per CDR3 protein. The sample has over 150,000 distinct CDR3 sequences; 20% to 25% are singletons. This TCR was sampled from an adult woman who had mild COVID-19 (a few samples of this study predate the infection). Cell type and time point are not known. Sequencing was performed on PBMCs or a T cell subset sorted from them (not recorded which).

The CDR3 DNA follows: TGCAGTGCTAGAGATCAATTAGGACAGCAAACCTATGGCTACACCTTC. Encoded protein: CSARDQLGQQTYGYTF. The chain uses TRBV20-1 and TRBJ1-2, with TRBD1 as a possible D gene (6 bases). Germline CDR1 reads DFQATT; CDR2 reads SNEGSKA (reference sequence). V lost 0 bases and J lost 4, with 18 bases in between. This CDR3 is built from 16 residues.